This T cell receptor beta chain was found in a study of control samples from healthy donors and cancer patients. Repertoires were generated with immunoSEQ multiplex PCR, while TCRdb's copy carries only in-frame clones and drops some. The sample has some 150,000 clones, 93% seen once. The V segment lost 4 bases and the J segment 2 bases; nucleotides outside the gene matches: 7. The CDR3 has 16 residues. CDR1 is MGHDK and CDR2 is SYGVNS in the germline V gene. This receptor was identified in a man in his fifties in good health. The genes are TRBV25-1 and TRBJ1-3, with 8 positions matching TRBD1. The sequencing sample was made of blood. CDR3 in amino acids: CASSGQGQGAGNTIYF. As DNA, the CDR3 is TGTGCCAGCAGTGGCCAAGGACAGGGTGCTGGAAACACCATATATTTT.